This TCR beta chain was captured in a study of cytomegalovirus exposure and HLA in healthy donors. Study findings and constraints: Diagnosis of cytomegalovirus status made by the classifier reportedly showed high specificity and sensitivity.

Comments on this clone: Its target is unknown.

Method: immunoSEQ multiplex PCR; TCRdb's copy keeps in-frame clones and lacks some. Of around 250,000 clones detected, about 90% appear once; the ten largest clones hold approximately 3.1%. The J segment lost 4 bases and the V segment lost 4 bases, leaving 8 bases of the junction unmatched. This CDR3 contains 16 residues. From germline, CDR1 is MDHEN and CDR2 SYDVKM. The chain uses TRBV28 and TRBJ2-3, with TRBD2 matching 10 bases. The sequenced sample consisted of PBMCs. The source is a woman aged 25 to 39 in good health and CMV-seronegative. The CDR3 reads CASSSPSGRAPDTQYF. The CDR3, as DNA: TGTGCCAGCAGTTCTCCCAGCGGGAGGGCCCCAGATACGCAGTATTTT.